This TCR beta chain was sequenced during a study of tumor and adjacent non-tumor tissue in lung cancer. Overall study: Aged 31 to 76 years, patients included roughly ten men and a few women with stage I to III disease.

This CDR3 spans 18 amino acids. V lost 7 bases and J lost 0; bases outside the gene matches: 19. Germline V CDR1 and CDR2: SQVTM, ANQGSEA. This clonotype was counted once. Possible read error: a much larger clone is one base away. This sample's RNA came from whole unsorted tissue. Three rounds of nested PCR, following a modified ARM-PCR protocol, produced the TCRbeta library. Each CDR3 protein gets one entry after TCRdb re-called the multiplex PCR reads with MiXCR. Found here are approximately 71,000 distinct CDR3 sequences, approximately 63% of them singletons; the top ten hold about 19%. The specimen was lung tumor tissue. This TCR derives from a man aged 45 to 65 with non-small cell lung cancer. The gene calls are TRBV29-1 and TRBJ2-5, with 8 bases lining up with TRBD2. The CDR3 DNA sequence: TGCAGCGCTGAGGGGACTAGTAATAACGAAGGGTACCAAGAGACCCAGTACTTC. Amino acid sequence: CSAEGTSNNEGYQETQYF.